The sequence of this TCR beta chain was determined in a study of blood T cell repertoires in COVID-19. Measured with immunoSEQ multiplex PCR; TCRdb has only the in-frame clones, and not every one. The data show 200,000 to 250,000 clones, with around three quarters seen just once and over 7% held by the top ten. This clone showed up just a few times. This sequence originates from a woman aged 65 to 85 with acute or convalescent COVID-19. The material sequenced was peripheral blood.

The CDR3 protein is CASTEGVYSGLNQPQHF. The CDR3 bases are TGTGCCAGCACCGAGGGAGTGTATTCGGGTCTTAATCAGCCCCAGCATTTT. This sequence joins TRBV9 and TRBJ1-5; no reliable D call. This CDR3 region has 17 residues. In germline, CDR1 is SGDLS, CDR2 YYNGEE. The V end lost 6 bases, the J end lost 4 bases, and 23 bases lay between the germline ends.